A single sample gave rise to the 10 T cell receptor beta chains below, sequenced in a study of CD8+ T cells in alopecia areata. As the sequencing template, cDNA was produced by extracting RNA and reverse transcribing it. This table comes from immunoSEQ multiplex PCR, and its TCRdb copy is limited to in-frame clones, with some not included. The repertoire includes approximately 180,000 clones, about 54% of them detected once, and 16% sits in the top ten. Treatment defined: oral pan-JAK inhibitor, 5-10 mg twice daily. The specimen comprised CD4+ T cells sorted from blood, sampled at roughly week 58, from a patient treated with tofacitinib. The origin of the receptors is a human donor with alopecia areata.

This clone showed up just a few times. This sequence joins TRBV9 and TRBJ1-5; 11 positions agree with TRBD1. The CDR3 runs 15 residues. Trimming took 4 bases from V and 6 from J; bases not matched to a gene: 6. Germline CDR1 and CDR2: SGDLS and YYNGEE. The DNA for the CDR3 is TGTGCCAGCAGCACCGGACAGGGGGCAGGTCAGCCCCAGCATTTT. It specifies CASSTGQGAGQPQHF. Filled out from reference TRBV9 and TRBJ1-5, the complete variable domain reads DSGVTQTPKHLITATGQRVTLRCSPRSGDLSVYWYQQSLDQGLQFLIQYYNGEERAKGNILERFSAQQFPDLHSELNLSSLELGDSALYFCASSTGQGAGQPQHFGDGTRLSIL.

This sequence joins TRBV29-1 and TRBJ2-1; D is unresolved. Trimming took 8 bases from V and 9 from J, leaving 17 bases between them. This CDR3 is 12 amino acids long. From germline, CDR1 is SQVTM and CDR2 ANQGSEA. This chain's CDR3 is CSTQERELEQFF. DNA for the CDR3: TGCAGCACCCAGGAAAGGGAACTTGAGCAGTTCTTC.

This clone was seen only a few times. This chain uses TRBV28 with TRBJ1-2; 7 bases agree with TRBD1. From germline, CDR1 is MDHEN and CDR2 SYDVKM. The CDR3 sequence is 14 residues long. V shed 3 bases and J 14 bases; nucleotides not matched to a gene: 15. The CDR3 spells CASSFNRGIIKGTF. In DNA, the CDR3 is TGTGCCAGCAGTTTTAACAGGGGTATTATCAAGGGTACCTTC.

The genes are TRBV27 and TRBJ1-5, with D unclear. Looked up from germline, CDR1 is MNHEY and CDR2 is SMNVEV (reference sequence). The CDR3 extends over 14 amino acids. Trimming left V 5 bases short and J 0 bases short, with 8 bases between. The DNA for the CDR3 is TGTGCCAGCAGTCCGGCCGGTAGCAATCAGCCCCAGCATTTT. This encodes CASSPAGSNQPQHF.

The CDR3 bases are TGCAGCGTTGCTGGTTTAACTGAAGCTTTCTTT. This gives the protein CSVAGLTEAFF. The chain joins TRBV29-1 to TRBJ1-1; D is unclear. This CDR3 spans 11 amino acids. Germline values: CDR1 SQVTM, CDR2 ANQGSEA. V lost 4 bases, J lost 5 bases, and 8 bases lay in between.

This clone turned up a few times. The V gene is TRBV6-6, the J gene TRBJ1-1, with D perhaps matching TRBD1 (6 bases). The CDR3 extends over 13 amino acids. V was clipped by 3 bases and J by 7 bases, with 12 bases between them. Germline CDR1 is MNHNY and CDR2 is SVGAGI (reference sequence). The CDR3 protein is CASSYGRGGEAFF. CDR3 DNA sequence: TGTGCCAGCAGTTATGGCAGGGGAGGTGAAGCTTTCTTT.

The chain carries TRBV6-4 and TRBJ2-1; 9 bases agree with TRBD2. J lost 9 bases, V lost 6 bases, and 9 bases had no gene match. The germline V gene encodes CDR1 MRHNA and CDR2 SNTAGT. CDR3 length: 14 amino acids. The CDR3 DNA is TGTGCCAGCAGACTTAGCGGGGGAGTTATTGAGCAGTTCTTC. Its translation: CASRLSGGVIEQFF.

The genes are TRBV11-3 and TRBJ2-3; perhaps D is TRBD1 or TRBD2 (6 bases each). Germline CDR1 and CDR2: SGHNT and YENEEA. The CDR3 runs to 15 residues. V was trimmed by 5 bases and J by 2 bases, leaving 14 bases between them. CDR3: CASSKGGLLTDTQYF. CDR3 nucleotides: TGTGCCAGCAGCAAGGGGGGATTACTCACAGATACGCAGTATTTT.

This clone was found a few times. The rearrangement joins TRBV10-2 to TRBJ2-3; D is perhaps TRBD1 (6 bases). This CDR3 has 13 residues. Germline CDR1 reads WSHSY; CDR2 reads SAAADI. V shed 6 bases and J shed 6 bases, with 13 bases lying between them. In DNA form, the CDR3 reads TGCGCCAGCAGGTCCAATCAGGGGGATACGCAGTATTTT. It codes for CASRSNQGDTQYF.

The V call is TRBV7-9, the J call TRBJ2-7, with 7 bases identical to TRBD1. The CDR3 is 15 amino acids. V lost 0 bases, J lost 0 bases, and 2 bases stayed unmatched. The germline gives CDR1 SEHNR, CDR2 FQNEAQ (reference sequence). DNA for the CDR3: TGTGCCAGCAGCTTAGCCGGGACAGTCTCCTACGAGCAGTACTTC. Translated, it gives CASSLAGTVSYEQYF.